One sample yielded the 4 T cell receptor beta chains listed below, sequenced in a study of shared clonotypes between healthy human individuals. TCRdb keeps only in-frame clones here, not all; method: immunoSEQ multiplex PCR. Of about 1 million clones in the sample, 60% to 80% were seen once. The sequenced sample was memory CD4+ T cells sorted from blood. The subset is: CD45RA-negative fraction. The receptors originated from a man between 18 and 29 years old in good health.

The chain employs TRBV30 and TRBJ1-5, with a weak D call TRBD1 (6 bases). V dropped 2 bases and J dropped 4 bases, with 12 bases sitting between them. The CDR3 loop spans 14 amino acids. Germline V gene data show CDR1 as GTSNPN and CDR2 as SVGIG (reference sequence). The CDR3 DNA reads TGTGCCTGGAGTCCCGGGACATTTAATCAGCCCCAGCATTTT. Its translation is CAWSPGTFNQPQHF.

This clone was seen only a few times. The chain is built from TRBV29-1 and TRBJ1-5, with D perhaps TRBD1 (5 bases). V lost 7 bases and J 5 bases, leaving 15 bases between the germline ends. Germline V CDR1 and CDR2: SQVTM, ANQGSEA. There are 13 residues in the CDR3. This CDR3 is CSARDDPYQPQHF. In DNA, the CDR3 is TGCAGCGCCCGGGACGATCCTTATCAGCCCCAGCATTTT.

The chain has TRBV10-2 and TRBJ1-6; unclear D gene. The CDR3 spans 16 residues. Germline values: CDR1 WSHSY, CDR2 SAAADI. Trimming stripped 0 bases from V and 7 bases from J, with 13 bases between. The CDR3: CASSESVYSLNSPLHF. CDR3 DNA sequence: TGCGCCAGCAGTGAGTCGGTTTACAGCCTCAATTCACCCCTCCACTTT.

This chain links TRBV10-2 with TRBJ2-1; D unresolved. The V gene's germline CDR1 is WSHSY and CDR2 SAAADI. The CDR3 spans 16 residues. V gave up 8 bases and J gave up 2 bases, with 19 bases separating them. CDR3 in DNA: TGCGCCAGCTTCTCGGCCCGTTTAGGACCCTACAATGAGCAGTTCTTC. Translated, it gives CASFSARLGPYNEQFF.